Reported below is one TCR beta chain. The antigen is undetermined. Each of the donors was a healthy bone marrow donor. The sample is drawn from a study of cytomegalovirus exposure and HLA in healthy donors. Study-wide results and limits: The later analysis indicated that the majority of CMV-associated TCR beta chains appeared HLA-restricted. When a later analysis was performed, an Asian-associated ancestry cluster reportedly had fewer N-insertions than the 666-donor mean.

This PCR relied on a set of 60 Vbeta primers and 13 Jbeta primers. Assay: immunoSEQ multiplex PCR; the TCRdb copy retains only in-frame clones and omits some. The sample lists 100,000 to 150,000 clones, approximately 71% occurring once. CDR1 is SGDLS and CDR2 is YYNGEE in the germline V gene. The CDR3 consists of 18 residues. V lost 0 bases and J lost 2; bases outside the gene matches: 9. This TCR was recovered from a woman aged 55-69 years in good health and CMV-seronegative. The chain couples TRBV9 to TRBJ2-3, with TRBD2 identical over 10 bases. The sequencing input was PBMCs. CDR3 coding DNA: TGTGCCAGCAGCGTAGGTTTAGCGGGGGGCGGGCCCACAGATACGCAGTATTTT. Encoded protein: CASSVGLAGGGPTDTQYF.